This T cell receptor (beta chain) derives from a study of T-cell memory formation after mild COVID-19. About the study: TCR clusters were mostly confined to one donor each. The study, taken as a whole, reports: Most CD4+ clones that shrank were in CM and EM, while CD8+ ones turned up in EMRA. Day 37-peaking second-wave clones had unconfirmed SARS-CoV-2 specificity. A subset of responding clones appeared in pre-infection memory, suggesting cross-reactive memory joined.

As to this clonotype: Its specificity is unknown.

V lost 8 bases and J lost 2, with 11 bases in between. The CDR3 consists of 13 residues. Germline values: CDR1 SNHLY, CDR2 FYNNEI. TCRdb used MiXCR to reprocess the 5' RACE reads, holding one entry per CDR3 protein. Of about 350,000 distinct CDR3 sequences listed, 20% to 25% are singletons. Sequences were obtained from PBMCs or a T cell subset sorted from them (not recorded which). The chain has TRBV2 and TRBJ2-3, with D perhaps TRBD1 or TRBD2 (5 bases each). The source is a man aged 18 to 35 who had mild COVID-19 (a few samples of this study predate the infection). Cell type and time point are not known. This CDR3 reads CASQSGTTDTQYF. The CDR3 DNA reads TGTGCCAGCCAGTCAGGGACCACAGATACGCAGTATTTT.